This is a list of T cell receptor beta chains from one sample in a study of blood T cell repertoires in COVID-19. Measured with immunoSEQ multiplex PCR; TCRdb has only the in-frame clones, and not every one. The top ten clones hold 2.5% to 3.5% of a sample with roughly 160,000 clones, less than 85% of them seen once. The sequenced sample consisted of peripheral blood. The source of these receptors is an elderly woman with acute or convalescent COVID-19. The CDR3 runs from the conserved cysteine through the conserved F or W. The D gene is left open where the match is weak. Rows give clone size only sometimes, using once, few, many, or a class for an expanded clone.

D: NA
J: TRBJ2-2
V: TRBV27
size: NA
CDR3: CASSLGRETGELFF
DNA: TGTGCCAGCAGTTTAGGTCGGGAGACCGGGGAGCTGTTTTTT

D: NA
J: TRBJ1-1
V: TRBV5-1
size: NA
CDR3: CASSFSLQEAEAFF
DNA: TGCGCCAGCAGCTTTTCATTACAGGAAGCTGAAGCTTTCTTT

D: NA
J: TRBJ2-5
V: TRBV6-1
size: NA
CDR3: CASSEVRSLQETQYF
DNA: TGTGCCAGCAGTGAAGTCCGATCACTCCAAGAGACCCAGTACTTC

D: NA
J: TRBJ2-2
V: TRBV5-5
size: NA
CDR3: CASSLARLGTGELFF
DNA: TGTGCCAGCAGCTTGGCCAGGCTTGGCACCGGGGAGCTGTTTTTT

D: TRBD2
J: TRBJ2-2
V: TRBV28
size: NA
CDR3: CASSLPGLAGVGTGELFF
DNA: TGTGCCAGCAGTCTGCCCGGACTAGCGGGAGTAGGAACCGGGGAGCTGTTTTTT

D: NA
J: TRBJ1-1
V: TRBV5-1
size: NA
CDR3: CASSLAEGRTEAFF
DNA: TGCGCCAGCAGCTTGGCCGAGGGGAGGACTGAAGCTTTCTTT

D: TRBD1
J: TRBJ2-2
V: TRBV5-1
size: NA
CDR3: CASSVGQGRFSNTGELFF
DNA: TGCGCCAGCAGCGTCGGACAGGGTCGTTTTTCAAACACCGGGGAGCTGTTTTTT

D: TRBD1
J: TRBJ1-5
V: TRBV7-9
size: NA
CDR3: CASSLGGQGPLRPQHF
DNA: TGTGCCAGCAGCTTAGGCGGACAGGGCCCTCTTCGGCCCCAGCATTTT

D: TRBD1
J: TRBJ2-1
V: TRBV4-1
size: NA
CDR3: CASSQNRGAAYNEQFF
DNA: TGCGCCAGCAGCCAAAACAGGGGCGCCGCCTACAATGAGCAGTTCTTC

D: TRBD1
J: TRBJ1-2
V: TRBV6-6
size: NA
CDR3: CASSYGQGGGYTF
DNA: TGTGCCAGCAGTTACGGGCAGGGGGGCGGCTACACCTTC

D: NA
J: TRBJ1-2
V: TRBV3-1/TRBV3-2
size: NA
CDR3: CASSPLKLYGYTF
DNA: TGTGCCAGCAGCCCCCTTAAGCTCTATGGCTACACCTTC

D: NA
J: TRBJ2-7
V: TRBV27
size: NA
CDR3: CASSSWGQPYEQYF
DNA: TGTGCCAGCAGCTCTTGGGGGCAACCCTACGAGCAGTACTTC

D: NA
J: TRBJ2-7
V: TRBV6-5
size: NA
CDR3: CASSYSDGGTYEQYF
DNA: TGTGCCAGCAGTTACTCTGATGGAGGCACCTACGAGCAGTACTTC

D: NA
J: TRBJ2-1
V: TRBV5-4
size: NA
CDR3: CASSQPPGTYNEQFF
DNA: TGTGCCAGCAGTCAACCCCCGGGAACCTACAATGAGCAGTTCTTC

D: TRBD2
J: TRBJ2-1
V: TRBV3-1/TRBV3-2
size: NA
CDR3: CASSPRLAASGPYNEQFF
DNA: TGTGCCAGCAGCCCAAGACTAGCGGCCTCCGGACCCTACAATGAGCAGTTCTTC

D: NA
J: TRBJ2-1
V: TRBV19
size: few
CDR3: CASILRLPGNEQFF
DNA: TGTGCCAGTATTCTAAGACTTCCTGGCAATGAGCAGTTCTTC

D: TRBD2
J: TRBJ2-1
V: TRBV20-1
size: many
CDR3: CSASRGTSGNNEQFF
DNA: TGCAGTGCTAGTCGCGGGACTAGCGGTAACAATGAGCAGTTCTTC

D: NA
J: TRBJ2-3
V: TRBV6-5
size: NA
CDR3: CASSYDPGTDTQYF
DNA: TGTGCCAGCAGTTACGATCCGGGGACAGATACGCAGTATTTT

D: TRBD1
J: TRBJ2-3
V: TRBV5-1
size: NA
CDR3: CASSVTGGRDTQYF
DNA: TGCGCCAGCAGCGTGACAGGGGGCAGAGATACGCAGTATTTT

D: NA
J: TRBJ1-3
V: TRBV3-1/TRBV3-2
size: few
CDR3: CASSQVVGESGNTIYF
DNA: TGTGCCAGCAGCCAAGTTGTAGGGGAATCTGGAAACACCATATATTTT

D: TRBD1
J: TRBJ1-4
V: TRBV5-1
size: once
CDR3: CASRSTGGNEKLFF
DNA: TGCGCCAGCAGGTCGACAGGGGGGAATGAAAAACTGTTTTTT

D: TRBD1
J: TRBJ1-5
V: TRBV19
size: NA
CDR3: CASTAIDRGAQPQHF
DNA: TGTGCCAGTACCGCTATCGACAGGGGTGCTCAGCCCCAGCATTTT

D: NA
J: TRBJ2-3
V: TRBV7-2
size: NA
CDR3: CASSLFSGASTDTQYF
DNA: TGTGCCAGCAGCTTATTTTCGGGAGCGAGCACAGATACGCAGTATTTT

D: NA
J: TRBJ2-1
V: TRBV29-1
size: NA
CDR3: CSVDVQGSYNEQFF
DNA: TGCAGCGTTGACGTCCAGGGATCCTACAATGAGCAGTTCTTC

D: NA
J: TRBJ2-2
V: TRBV7-3
size: NA
CDR3: CASPYTTHRDTGELFF
DNA: TGTGCCAGCCCTTATACTACTCACAGGGACACCGGGGAGCTGTTTTTT

D: NA
J: TRBJ2-3
V: TRBV28
size: NA
CDR3: CASSAATAASTDTQYF
DNA: TGTGCCAGCAGTGCCGCGACAGCTGCTAGCACAGATACGCAGTATTTT

D: NA
J: TRBJ2-7
V: TRBV14
size: NA
CDR3: CASSPRQDSTYEQYF
DNA: TGTGCCAGCAGCCCCAGACAGGACTCAACCTACGAGCAGTACTTC

D: NA
J: TRBJ1-5
V: TRBV7-8
size: NA
CDR3: CASSIERGIQPQHF
DNA: TGTGCCAGCAGCATTGAGCGGGGAATACAGCCCCAGCATTTT

D: NA
J: TRBJ1-1
V: TRBV9
size: few
CDR3: CASSVGTANTEAFF
DNA: TGTGCCAGCAGCGTAGGGACAGCGAACACTGAAGCTTTCTTT

D: NA
J: TRBJ1-4
V: TRBV5-1
size: NA
CDR3: CASSFAPGEYEKLFF
DNA: TGCGCCAGCAGCTTCGCTCCGGGGGAATATGAAAAACTGTTTTTT

D: TRBD1
J: TRBJ1-1
V: TRBV3-1/TRBV3-2
size: NA
CDR3: CASSQEGQGVNTEAFF
DNA: TGTGCCAGCAGCCAAGAGGGTCAGGGGGTGAACACTGAAGCTTTCTTT

D: NA
J: TRBJ1-4
V: TRBV29-1
size: NA
CDR3: CSVYRATNEKLFF
DNA: TGCAGCGTCTACAGGGCAACTAATGAAAAACTGTTTTTT

D: NA
J: TRBJ1-6
V: TRBV7-9
size: NA
CDR3: CASSWGRGESPLHF
DNA: TGTGCCAGCAGCTGGGGCAGGGGAGAATCACCCCTCCACTTT

D: TRBD1
J: TRBJ1-5
V: TRBV29-1
size: NA
CDR3: CSVRQGDNQPQHF
DNA: TGCAGCGTTAGACAGGGGGACAATCAGCCCCAGCATTTT

D: TRBD2
J: TRBJ2-5
V: TRBV3-1/TRBV3-2
size: NA
CDR3: CASSLHLAGKETQYF
DNA: TGTGCCAGCAGCCTACACCTAGCGGGGAAAGAGACCCAGTACTTC

D: NA
J: TRBJ1-2
V: TRBV6-6
size: NA
CDR3: CASSRDITVGGYTF
DNA: TGTGCCAGCAGCAGGGACATTACTGTGGGTGGCTACACCTTC

D: TRBD2
J: TRBJ2-1
V: TRBV5-6
size: NA
CDR3: CASSLAASGRYNEQFF
DNA: TGTGCCAGCAGCTTGGCTGCTAGCGGGAGATACAATGAGCAGTTCTTC

D: NA
J: TRBJ2-5
V: TRBV28
size: NA
CDR3: CASSFNRLGDRETQYF
DNA: TGTGCCAGCAGTTTCAACAGGCTTGGTGATCGAGAGACCCAGTACTTC

D: NA
J: TRBJ2-4
V: TRBV5-6
size: NA
CDR3: CASSFTGSKNIQYF
DNA: TGTGCCAGCAGCTTTACAGGGAGCAAAAACATTCAGTACTTC

D: NA
J: TRBJ2-7
V: TRBV14
size: NA
CDR3: CASSHPPGTYEQYF
DNA: TGTGCCAGCAGCCATCCTCCGGGGACCTACGAGCAGTACTTC

D: TRBD1
J: TRBJ2-1
V: TRBV5-4
size: NA
CDR3: CASSVGQNSYNEQFF
DNA: TGTGCCAGCAGCGTGGGACAGAACTCCTACAATGAGCAGTTCTTC

D: TRBD1
J: TRBJ1-1
V: TRBV5-1
size: NA
CDR3: CASSGGTGNTEAFF
DNA: TGCGCCAGCAGCGGTGGGACAGGGAACACTGAAGCTTTCTTT

D: TRBD1
J: TRBJ2-2
V: TRBV5-1
size: NA
CDR3: CASSPGQGNAGELFF
DNA: TGCGCCAGCAGCCCGGGACAGGGGAACGCCGGGGAGCTGTTTTTT

D: NA
J: TRBJ2-2
V: TRBV25-1
size: once
CDR3: CASSEGHGELFF
DNA: TGTGCCAGCAGTGAAGGGCACGGGGAGCTGTTTTTT

D: TRBD1
J: TRBJ1-2
V: TRBV6-2/TRBV6-3
size: NA
CDR3: CASSYSRTGGDYGYTF
DNA: TGTGCCAGCAGTTACTCCCGGACAGGGGGCGACTATGGCTACACCTTC

D: NA
J: TRBJ2-7
V: TRBV6-2/TRBV6-3
size: few
CDR3: CASSYSNKEQHYEQYF
DNA: TGTGCCAGCAGTTACTCGAATAAGGAACAGCATTACGAGCAGTACTTC

D: TRBD1
J: TRBJ1-5
V: TRBV6-5
size: few
CDR3: CASSGQGAMRQPQHF
DNA: TGTGCCAGCAGCGGACAGGGGGCTATGAGACAGCCCCAGCATTTT

D: TRBD1
J: TRBJ1-6
V: TRBV18
size: NA
CDR3: CASSPGQGEGSPLHF
DNA: TGTGCCAGCTCACCAGGACAGGGTGAAGGATCACCCCTCCACTTT

D: NA
J: TRBJ2-2
V: TRBV10-1
size: few
CDR3: CASSDPTRGGGTGELFF
DNA: TGCGCCAGCAGTGACCCAACAAGGGGAGGGGGCACCGGGGAGCTGTTTTTT

D: NA
J: TRBJ1-4
V: TRBV5-1
size: NA
CDR3: CASSIGQPDEKLFF
DNA: TGCGCCAGCAGCATCGGACAGCCAGACGAAAAACTGTTTTTT

D: TRBD1
J: TRBJ1-4
V: TRBV19
size: many
CDR3: CASTDRLNEKLFF
DNA: TGTGCCAGTACGGACAGGTTGAATGAAAAACTGTTTTTT

D: NA
J: TRBJ1-5
V: TRBV3-1/TRBV3-2
size: few
CDR3: CASSRLNQPQHF
DNA: TGTGCCAGCAGCCGACTCAATCAGCCCCAGCATTTT

D: TRBD2
J: TRBJ2-1
V: TRBV4-2
size: NA
CDR3: CASSQSTSGYNEQFF
DNA: TGTGCCAGCAGCCAATCTACTAGCGGGTACAATGAGCAGTTCTTC

D: NA
J: TRBJ2-1
V: TRBV12-3/TRBV12-4
size: few
CDR3: CASSPLQGKQFF
DNA: TGTGCCAGCAGCCCTCTGCAGGGAAAACAGTTCTTC

D: TRBD2
J: TRBJ2-7
V: TRBV28
size: NA
CDR3: CASSLTGTNYEQYF
DNA: TGTGCCAGCAGTCTCACCGGGACTAACTACGAGCAGTACTTC

D: NA
J: TRBJ2-7
V: TRBV19
size: many
CDR3: CATQVEAGEQYF
DNA: TGTGCCACCCAAGTAGAAGCCGGTGAGCAGTACTTC

D: TRBD2
J: TRBJ2-7
V: TRBV6-5
size: NA
CDR3: CASSYRLAGEEQYF
DNA: TGTGCCAGCAGTTACCGCCTAGCGGGAGAGGAGCAGTACTTC